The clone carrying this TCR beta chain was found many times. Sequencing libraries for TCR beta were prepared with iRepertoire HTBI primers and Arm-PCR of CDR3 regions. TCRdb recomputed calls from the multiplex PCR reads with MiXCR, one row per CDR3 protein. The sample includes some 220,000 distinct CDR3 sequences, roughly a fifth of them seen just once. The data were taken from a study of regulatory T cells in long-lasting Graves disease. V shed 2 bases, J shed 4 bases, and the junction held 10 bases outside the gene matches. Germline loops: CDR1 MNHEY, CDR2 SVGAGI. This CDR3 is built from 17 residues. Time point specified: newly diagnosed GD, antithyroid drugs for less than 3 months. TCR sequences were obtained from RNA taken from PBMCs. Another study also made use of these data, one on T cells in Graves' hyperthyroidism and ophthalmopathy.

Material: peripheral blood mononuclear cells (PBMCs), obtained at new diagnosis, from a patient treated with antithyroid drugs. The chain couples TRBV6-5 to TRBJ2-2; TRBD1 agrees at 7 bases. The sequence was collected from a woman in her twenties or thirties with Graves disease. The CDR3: CASSYVETGYFTGELFF. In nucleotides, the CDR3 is TGTGCCAGCAGTTACGTGGAGACAGGGTACTTCACCGGGGAGCTGTTTTTT.